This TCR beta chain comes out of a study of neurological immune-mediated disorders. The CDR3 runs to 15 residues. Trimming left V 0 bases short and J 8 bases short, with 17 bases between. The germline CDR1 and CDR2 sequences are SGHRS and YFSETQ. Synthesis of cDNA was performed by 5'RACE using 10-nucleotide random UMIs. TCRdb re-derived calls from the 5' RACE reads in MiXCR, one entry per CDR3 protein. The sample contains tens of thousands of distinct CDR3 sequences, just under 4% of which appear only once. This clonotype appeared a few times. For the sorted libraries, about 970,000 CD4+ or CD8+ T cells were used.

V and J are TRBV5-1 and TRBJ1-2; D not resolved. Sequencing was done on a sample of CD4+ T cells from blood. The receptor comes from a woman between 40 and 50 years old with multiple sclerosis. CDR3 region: CASSLEAWSQDGYTF. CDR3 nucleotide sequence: TGCGCCAGCAGCTTGGAGGCTTGGTCCCAGGACGGCTACACCTTC.